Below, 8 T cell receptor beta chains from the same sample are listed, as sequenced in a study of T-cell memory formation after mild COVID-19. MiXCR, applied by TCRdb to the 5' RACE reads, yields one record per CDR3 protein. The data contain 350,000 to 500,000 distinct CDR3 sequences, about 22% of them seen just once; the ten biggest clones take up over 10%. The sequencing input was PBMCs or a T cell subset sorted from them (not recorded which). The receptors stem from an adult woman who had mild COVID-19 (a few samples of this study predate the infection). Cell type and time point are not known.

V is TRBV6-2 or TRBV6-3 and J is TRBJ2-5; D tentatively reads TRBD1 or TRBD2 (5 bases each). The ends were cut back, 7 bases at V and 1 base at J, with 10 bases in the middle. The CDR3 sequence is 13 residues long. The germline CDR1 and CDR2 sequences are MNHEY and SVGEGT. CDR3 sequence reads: CASTGRSQETQYF. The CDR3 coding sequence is TGTGCCAGCACGGGGCGGTCCCAAGAGACCCAGTACTTC.

The CDR3 region is CASSYDLWASVTEAFF. DNA of the CDR3: TGTGCCAGCAGTTACGATCTATGGGCTTCAGTCACTGAAGCTTTCTTT. V is TRBV6-5 and J is TRBJ1-1; D is undetermined. Germline CDR1 reads MNHEY; CDR2 reads SVGAGI. V was cut by 2 bases and J by 4 bases, with 17 bases left in between. The CDR3 totals 16 residues.

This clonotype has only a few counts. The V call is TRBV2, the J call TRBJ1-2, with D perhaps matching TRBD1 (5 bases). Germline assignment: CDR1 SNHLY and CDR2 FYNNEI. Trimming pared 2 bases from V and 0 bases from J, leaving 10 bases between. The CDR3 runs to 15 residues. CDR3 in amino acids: CASSERGASNYGYTF. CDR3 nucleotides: TGTGCCAGCAGTGAACGCGGGGCCTCTAACTATGGCTACACCTTC.

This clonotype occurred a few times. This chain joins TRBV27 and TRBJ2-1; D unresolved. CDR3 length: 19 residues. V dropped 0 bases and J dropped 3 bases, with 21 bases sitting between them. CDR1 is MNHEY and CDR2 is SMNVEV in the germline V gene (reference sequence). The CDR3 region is CASSLSRPIRRADYNEQFF. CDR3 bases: TGTGCCAGCAGTTTATCGAGGCCCATCCGGCGAGCTGACTACAATGAGCAGTTCTTC.

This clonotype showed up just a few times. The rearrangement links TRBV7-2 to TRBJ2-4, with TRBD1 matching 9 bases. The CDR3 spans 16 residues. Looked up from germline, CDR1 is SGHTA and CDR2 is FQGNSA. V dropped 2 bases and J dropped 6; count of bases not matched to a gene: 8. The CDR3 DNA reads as TGTGCCAGCAGCTTAAGGCGGGGACAGGGAAGAAACATTCAGTACTTC. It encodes CASSLRRGQGRNIQYF.

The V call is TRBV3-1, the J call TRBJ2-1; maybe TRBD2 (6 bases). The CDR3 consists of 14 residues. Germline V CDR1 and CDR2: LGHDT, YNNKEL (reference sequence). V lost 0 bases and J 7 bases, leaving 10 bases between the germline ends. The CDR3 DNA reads TGTGCCAGCAGCCAAGAGCCTAGCGTGAATGAGCAGTTCTTC. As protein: CASSQEPSVNEQFF.

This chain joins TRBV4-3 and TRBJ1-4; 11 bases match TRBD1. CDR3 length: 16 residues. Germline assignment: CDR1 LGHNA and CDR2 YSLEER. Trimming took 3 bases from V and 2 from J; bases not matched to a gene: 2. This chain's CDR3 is CASSQDRGPTNEKLFF. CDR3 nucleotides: TGCGCCAGCAGCCAGGACAGGGGGCCGACTAATGAAAAACTGTTTTTT.

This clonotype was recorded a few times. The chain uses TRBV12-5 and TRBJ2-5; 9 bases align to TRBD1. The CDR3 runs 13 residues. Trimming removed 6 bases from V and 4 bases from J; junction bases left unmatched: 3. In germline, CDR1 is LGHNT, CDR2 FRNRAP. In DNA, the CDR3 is TGTGCTAGTGGAACGGGACAGGGAGAGACCCAGTACTTC. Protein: CASGTGQGETQYF.